This paragraph covers one T cell receptor (beta chain) sequence. Its antigen is unidentified. This CDR3 spans 14 amino acids. Deletions cut 1 base from V and 13 bases from J, with 19 bases between. Germline CDR1 reads SQVTM; CDR2 reads ANQGSEA. Alongside a J-beta primer mix, a sample-barcoded 5' primer served in a second PCR lasting about 7 to 11 cycles. TCRdb passed the 5' RACE reads through MiXCR, listing each CDR3 protein once. The sample has about 1.4 million distinct CDR3 sequences, approximately 59% seen once. Extracted total RNA amounted to at least 6 micrograms for each sample. The sample is drawn from a study of blood T cells in healthy people across ages. Study-wide findings and caveats: The study found more naive CD4+ cells and higher diversity in long-lived than aged donors. The donors' CMV status was not determined, possibly confounding changes in expanded clonotypes.

The source material was blood. The chain is built from TRBV29-1 and TRBJ1-4, with D perhaps TRBD1 (6 bases). This receptor was identified in a man younger than 35 in good health. CDR3 sequence reads: CSVEADSRTGGLFF. The CDR3 coding sequence is TGCAGCGTTGAAGCGGACAGCCGGACCGGGGGACTGTTTTTT.